A selection of T cell receptor beta chains follows, all from one sample in a study of T cells in Graves' hyperthyroidism and ophthalmopathy. MiXCR, run by TCRdb on the multiplex PCR reads, gives a single entry per CDR3 protein. Of about 600,000 distinct CDR3 sequences in the sample, 16% were seen once. Sequenced sample: blood. These receptors all stem from a woman between 40 and 55 years old with Graves' ophthalmopathy. The CDR3 runs from the conserved cysteine through the conserved F or W. Fields, in order: clone size, J gene, D gene, V gene, CDR3 DNA, CDR3 protein. A D gene is named only where the DNA matches it firmly. Not all rows give a size; the values are once, few, many and, for expanded clones, a class.

clone size: NA
J gene: TRBJ2-5
D gene: TRBD1
V gene: TRBV10-2
CDR3 DNA: TGCGCCAGCAGTGAGGACAGGGGGCAAGAGACCCAGTACTTC
CDR3 protein: CASSEDRGQETQYF

clone size: few
J gene: TRBJ2-3
D gene: NA
V gene: TRBV11-3
CDR3 DNA: TGTGCCAGCAGCAAGGACTTCACAGATACGCAGTATTTT
CDR3 protein: CASSKDFTDTQYF

clone size: NA
J gene: TRBJ2-1
D gene: NA
V gene: TRBV6-2/TRBV6-3
CDR3 DNA: TGTGCCAGCAGTTCTCCCGGGATTGGTGAGCAGTTCTTC
CDR3 protein: CASSSPGIGEQFF

clone size: NA
J gene: TRBJ2-1
D gene: NA
V gene: TRBV5-4
CDR3 DNA: TGTGCCAGCAGCCCCCGGGAAAGGGGGGGATACAATGAGCAGTTCTTC
CDR3 protein: CASSPRERGGYNEQFF

clone size: few
J gene: TRBJ2-1
D gene: TRBD2
V gene: TRBV5-5
CDR3 DNA: TGTGCCAGCAGCCGCCCGGGACTAGGTGTAAGTAATGAGCAGTTCTTC
CDR3 protein: CASSRPGLGVSNEQFF

clone size: NA
J gene: TRBJ1-5
D gene: NA
V gene: TRBV30
CDR3 DNA: TGTGCCTGGAGTGTAGGAGTTTATAGCAATCAGCCCCAGCATTTT
CDR3 protein: CAWSVGVYSNQPQHF

clone size: many
J gene: TRBJ2-3
D gene: NA
V gene: TRBV9
CDR3 DNA: TGTGCCAGCAGCACTCAACGACTCGGGTCAACAGATACGCAGTATTTT
CDR3 protein: CASSTQRLGSTDTQYF

clone size: NA
J gene: TRBJ1-1
D gene: TRBD1
V gene: TRBV19
CDR3 DNA: TGTGCCAGTAGTAAACAGGGGGGTCTGAACACTGAAGCTTTCTTT
CDR3 protein: CASSKQGGLNTEAFF

clone size: many
J gene: TRBJ1-3
D gene: NA
V gene: TRBV12-3/TRBV12-4
CDR3 DNA: TGTGCCAGCAGACACGACACAGGGCTGGGAAACACCATATATTTT
CDR3 protein: CASRHDTGLGNTIYF

clone size: few
J gene: TRBJ2-2
D gene: TRBD1
V gene: TRBV20-1
CDR3 DNA: TGCAGTGCTAGTATAGGGACAGGAGTCTTTTCGAACACCGGGGAGCTGTTTTTT
CDR3 protein: CSASIGTGVFSNTGELFF

clone size: few
J gene: TRBJ2-5
D gene: TRBD2
V gene: TRBV11-2
CDR3 DNA: TGTGCCAGCAGCTTAGGGAGAGCGGGAGGGCGGGGGGAGACCCAGTACTTC
CDR3 protein: CASSLGRAGGRGETQYF

clone size: many
J gene: TRBJ2-3
D gene: NA
V gene: TRBV7-9
CDR3 DNA: TGTGCCAGCAGCGTAGACGGAGATACGCAGTATTTT
CDR3 protein: CASSVDGDTQYF

clone size: NA
J gene: TRBJ2-5
D gene: TRBD2
V gene: TRBV20-1
CDR3 DNA: TGCAGTGCTTGGACTAGCGGGGGGGCCCAAGAGACCCAGTACTTC
CDR3 protein: CSAWTSGGAQETQYF

clone size: NA
J gene: TRBJ2-7
D gene: TRBD2
V gene: TRBV6-1
CDR3 DNA: TGTGCCAGCAGACCCGGACTAGTCTCCTGCGAGCAGTACTTC
CDR3 protein: CASRPGLVSCEQYF

clone size: many
J gene: TRBJ2-5
D gene: TRBD2
V gene: TRBV20-1
CDR3 DNA: TGCAGTGCAAAGGGACTAGCGGGGGACCAAGAGACCCAGTACTTC
CDR3 protein: CSAKGLAGDQETQYF

clone size: NA
J gene: TRBJ2-2
D gene: TRBD2
V gene: TRBV24-1
CDR3 DNA: TGTGCCACCAGTGATTCCACGATGGGACTAGCGGGAACCACCGGGGAGCTGTTTTTT
CDR3 protein: CATSDSTMGLAGTTGELFF

clone size: NA
J gene: TRBJ2-5
D gene: TRBD2
V gene: TRBV30
CDR3 DNA: TGTGCAAGCGGGGGAAACTACCGGGCCCAGTACTTC
CDR3 protein: CASGGNYRAQYF

clone size: NA
J gene: TRBJ1-1
D gene: TRBD1
V gene: TRBV6-6
CDR3 DNA: TGTGCCAGCAGTTACATTCTTATGCTTACCAGGGGGACCGTCCTGAACACTGAAGCTTTCTTT
CDR3 protein: CASSYILMLTRGTVLNTEAFF

clone size: NA
J gene: TRBJ1-6
D gene: NA
V gene: TRBV3-1
CDR3 DNA: TGTGCCAGCAGCCAAGATCGTTACGGGACACCCCTCCACTTT
CDR3 protein: CASSQDRYGTPLHF

clone size: few
J gene: TRBJ2-2
D gene: NA
V gene: TRBV20-1
CDR3 DNA: TGCAGTGCTAGACCCGCGCTAGGGACCGGGGAGCTGTTTTTT
CDR3 protein: CSARPALGTGELFF

clone size: many
J gene: TRBJ2-7
D gene: NA
V gene: TRBV12-3/TRBV12-4
CDR3 DNA: TGTGCCAGCAGCCCCCAGGGCCGGGCGGGCTACGAGCAGTACTTC
CDR3 protein: CASSPQGRAGYEQYF

clone size: many
J gene: TRBJ2-3
D gene: NA
V gene: TRBV5-1
CDR3 DNA: TGCGCCAGCTCCCGGGAGCGCCTCACAGATACGCAGTATTTT
CDR3 protein: CASSRERLTDTQYF

clone size: NA
J gene: TRBJ1-1
D gene: TRBD1
V gene: TRBV24-1
CDR3 DNA: TGTGCCACCAGTGATTACAGGGGTAAAGCTTTCTTT
CDR3 protein: CATSDYRGKAFF

clone size: NA
J gene: TRBJ2-7
D gene: TRBD2
V gene: TRBV12-3/TRBV12-4
CDR3 DNA: TGTGCCAGCAGCTTTAGCGGGGGAGTATCCTACGAGCAGTACTTC
CDR3 protein: CASSFSGGVSYEQYF

clone size: NA
J gene: TRBJ1-5
D gene: NA
V gene: TRBV15
CDR3 DNA: TGTGCCACCAAAATTGGGCAGAACAATCAGCCCCAGCATTTT
CDR3 protein: CATKIGQNNQPQHF

clone size: many
J gene: TRBJ1-5
D gene: TRBD1
V gene: TRBV2
CDR3 DNA: TGTGCCAGCAGTTCGACAGGGTTGAATAATCAGCCCCAGCATTTT
CDR3 protein: CASSSTGLNNQPQHF

clone size: NA
J gene: TRBJ1-5
D gene: NA
V gene: TRBV6-4
CDR3 DNA: TGTGCCAGCAGTGAAGTCGTCAATCAGCCCCAGCATTTT
CDR3 protein: CASSEVVNQPQHF

clone size: many
J gene: TRBJ1-1
D gene: NA
V gene: TRBV6-1
CDR3 DNA: TGTGCCAGCAGTTTCCGAACTGGTAGAGGTGACACTGAAGCTTTCTTT
CDR3 protein: CASSFRTGRGDTEAFF

clone size: many
J gene: TRBJ1-1
D gene: NA
V gene: TRBV27
CDR3 DNA: TGTGCCAGCAGTTTGATCTCGGGGGCCCCTGAAGCTTTCTTT
CDR3 protein: CASSLISGAPEAFF

clone size: many
J gene: TRBJ2-5
D gene: NA
V gene: TRBV7-8
CDR3 DNA: TGTGCCAGCAGCTCAGCGGGACAGAACCAAGAGACCCAGTACTTC
CDR3 protein: CASSSAGQNQETQYF

clone size: many
J gene: TRBJ1-6
D gene: NA
V gene: TRBV30
CDR3 DNA: TGTGCCTGGACCCCCTCATCGGGTTCACCCCTCCACTTT
CDR3 protein: CAWTPSSGSPLHF

clone size: few
J gene: TRBJ2-7
D gene: NA
V gene: TRBV7-2
CDR3 DNA: TGTGCCAGCAGCCCTCGCAGGGGTGGAAATTCTGTGCAGTACTTC
CDR3 protein: CASSPRRGGNSVQYF

clone size: NA
J gene: TRBJ1-5
D gene: NA
V gene: TRBV2
CDR3 DNA: TGTGCCAGCAGTGCGGGGTTTGCCAATCAGCCCCAGCATTTT
CDR3 protein: CASSAGFANQPQHF

clone size: few
J gene: TRBJ1-2
D gene: TRBD1
V gene: TRBV6-1
CDR3 DNA: TGTGCCAGCAGGGACAGGGGTCTTTCGGTTGGCTACACCTTC
CDR3 protein: CASRDRGLSVGYTF

clone size: many
J gene: TRBJ1-5
D gene: NA
V gene: TRBV28
CDR3 DNA: TGTGCCAGCACCTGGGGGGGGGATCAGCCCCAGCATTTT
CDR3 protein: CASTWGGDQPQHF

clone size: many
J gene: TRBJ2-7
D gene: NA
V gene: TRBV2
CDR3 DNA: TGTGCCAGCAGAGTAGGGCAGGGGTTTGACGAGCAGTACTTC
CDR3 protein: CASRVGQGFDEQYF

clone size: many
J gene: TRBJ2-7
D gene: NA
V gene: TRBV12-3/TRBV12-4
CDR3 DNA: TGTGCCAGCAGTTCCAGACGGTCCTACGAGCAGTACTTC
CDR3 protein: CASSSRRSYEQYF

clone size: many
J gene: TRBJ2-7
D gene: NA
V gene: TRBV11-2
CDR3 DNA: TGTGCCAGCAGCTCCCAAGGGCAGGAGCAGTACTTC
CDR3 protein: CASSSQGQEQYF

clone size: NA
J gene: TRBJ1-3
D gene: NA
V gene: TRBV14
CDR3 DNA: TGTGCCAGCAGCCCCCGGGAGGGCTTCTCTGGAAACACCATATATTTT
CDR3 protein: CASSPREGFSGNTIYF

clone size: NA
J gene: TRBJ1-2
D gene: TRBD1
V gene: TRBV6-1
CDR3 DNA: TGTGCCAGCAGTGAATACAGGGGGCTTGGGGATGGCTACACCTTC
CDR3 protein: CASSEYRGLGDGYTF

clone size: few
J gene: TRBJ1-2
D gene: NA
V gene: TRBV6-1
CDR3 DNA: TGTGCCAGCAGTGAATTGGGGTCGCATGGCTACACCTTC
CDR3 protein: CASSELGSHGYTF

clone size: many
J gene: TRBJ1-5
D gene: NA
V gene: TRBV6-1
CDR3 DNA: TGTGCCAGCAGAGGGTCAGAGTATAGCAATCAGCCCCAGCATTTT
CDR3 protein: CASRGSEYSNQPQHF

clone size: NA
J gene: TRBJ1-6
D gene: TRBD1
V gene: TRBV20-1
CDR3 DNA: TGCAGTGCTCACGGGACAGCTAATTCACCCCTCCACTTT
CDR3 protein: CSAHGTANSPLHF

clone size: few
J gene: TRBJ2-1
D gene: TRBD1
V gene: TRBV28
CDR3 DNA: TGTGCCAGCGGTTACTATGGGGGACAGGGATACAATGAGCAGTTCTTC
CDR3 protein: CASGYYGGQGYNEQFF

clone size: many
J gene: TRBJ1-1
D gene: NA
V gene: TRBV30
CDR3 DNA: TGTGCCTGGGACACCCAGAACACTGAAGCTTTCTTT
CDR3 protein: CAWDTQNTEAFF

clone size: many
J gene: TRBJ2-5
D gene: NA
V gene: TRBV10-3
CDR3 DNA: TGTGCCATCAGTGATTCGGGGGGCGGCGAGACCCAGTACTTC
CDR3 protein: CAISDSGGGETQYF

clone size: few
J gene: TRBJ2-1
D gene: NA
V gene: TRBV9
CDR3 DNA: TGTGCCAGCAGCCCCAGGGGGGGGGAAGATACTGAGCAGTTCTTC
CDR3 protein: CASSPRGGEDTEQFF

clone size: NA
J gene: TRBJ2-1
D gene: NA
V gene: TRBV27
CDR3 DNA: TGTGCCAGCAGTTTGTTCGGCGGGACAATCGATGAGCAGTTCTTC
CDR3 protein: CASSLFGGTIDEQFF

clone size: many
J gene: TRBJ2-6
D gene: NA
V gene: TRBV20-1
CDR3 DNA: TGCAGTCCGAATGGGGGATTTAGCTCTGGGGCCAACGTCCTGACTTTC
CDR3 protein: CSPNGGFSSGANVLTF

clone size: NA
J gene: TRBJ1-1
D gene: NA
V gene: TRBV20-1
CDR3 DNA: TGCAGTGGTCCTAACATGGGAGGGAACACTGAAGCTTTCTTT
CDR3 protein: CSGPNMGGNTEAFF

clone size: NA
J gene: TRBJ2-2
D gene: NA
V gene: TRBV20-1
CDR3 DNA: TGCAGTGCTACCCCTTTCGGGGTGAACACCGGGGAGCTGTTTTTT
CDR3 protein: CSATPFGVNTGELFF

clone size: few
J gene: TRBJ2-2
D gene: NA
V gene: TRBV27
CDR3 DNA: TGTGCCAGCAGTTTTTCCAAAATGAACACCGGGGAGCTGTTTTTT
CDR3 protein: CASSFSKMNTGELFF

clone size: many
J gene: TRBJ2-2
D gene: TRBD2
V gene: TRBV28
CDR3 DNA: TGTGCCAGCACTCGGGGGGCTAGCGGGAGACTTGTTGGGGCCGGGGAGCTGTTTTTT
CDR3 protein: CASTRGASGRLVGAGELFF

clone size: many
J gene: TRBJ1-2
D gene: NA
V gene: TRBV5-1
CDR3 DNA: TGCGCCAGCAGCTACGACGGGGGAGACGGCTACACCTTC
CDR3 protein: CASSYDGGDGYTF

clone size: few
J gene: TRBJ2-2
D gene: TRBD2
V gene: TRBV29-1
CDR3 DNA: TGCAGCGCAGAGACTAGCGGGAGACGCGGGGAGCTGTTTTTT
CDR3 protein: CSAETSGRRGELFF

clone size: NA
J gene: TRBJ1-5
D gene: NA
V gene: TRBV5-1
CDR3 DNA: TGCGCCAGCAGCTCGGGAGGGGATAGTCAGCCCCAGCATTTT
CDR3 protein: CASSSGGDSQPQHF

clone size: few
J gene: TRBJ1-5
D gene: NA
V gene: TRBV6-1
CDR3 DNA: TGTGCCAGCACCCTCGGGCATTATAGCAATCAGCCCCAGCATTTT
CDR3 protein: CASTLGHYSNQPQHF